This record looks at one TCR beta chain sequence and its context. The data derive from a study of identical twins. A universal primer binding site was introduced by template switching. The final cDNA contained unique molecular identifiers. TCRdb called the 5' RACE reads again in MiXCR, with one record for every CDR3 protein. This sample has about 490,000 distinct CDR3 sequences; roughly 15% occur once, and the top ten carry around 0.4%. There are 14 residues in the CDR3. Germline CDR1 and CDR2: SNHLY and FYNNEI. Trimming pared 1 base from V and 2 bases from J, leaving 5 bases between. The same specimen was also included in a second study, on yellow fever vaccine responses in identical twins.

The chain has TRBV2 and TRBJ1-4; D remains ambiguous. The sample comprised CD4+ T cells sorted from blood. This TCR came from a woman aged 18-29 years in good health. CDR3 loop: CASSEGATNEKLFF. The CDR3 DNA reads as TGTGCCAGCAGTGAAGGAGCTACTAATGAAAAACTGTTTTTT.